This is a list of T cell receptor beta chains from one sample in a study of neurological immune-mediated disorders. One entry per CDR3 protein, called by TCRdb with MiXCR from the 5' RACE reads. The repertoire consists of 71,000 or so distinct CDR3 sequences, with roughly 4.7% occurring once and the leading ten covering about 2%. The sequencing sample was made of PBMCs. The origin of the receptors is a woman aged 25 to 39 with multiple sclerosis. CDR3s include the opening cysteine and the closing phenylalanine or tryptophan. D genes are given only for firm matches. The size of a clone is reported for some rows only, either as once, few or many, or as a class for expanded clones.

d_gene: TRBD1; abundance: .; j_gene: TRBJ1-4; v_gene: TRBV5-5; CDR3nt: TGTGCCAGCAGCCCGACAGGGGTTTACGAAAAACTGTTTTTT; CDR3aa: CASSPTGVYEKLFF
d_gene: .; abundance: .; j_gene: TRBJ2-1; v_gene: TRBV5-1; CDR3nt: TGCGCCAGCAGGGGGGACAACCTCAATGAGCAGTTCTTC; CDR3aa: CASRGDNLNEQFF
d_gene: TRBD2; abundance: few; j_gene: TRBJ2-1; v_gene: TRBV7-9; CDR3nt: TGTGCCAGCAGCCACGCTAGCGGGAGCTACAATGAGCAGTTCTTC; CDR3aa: CASSHASGSYNEQFF
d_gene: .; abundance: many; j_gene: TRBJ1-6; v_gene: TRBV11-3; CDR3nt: TGTGCCAGCAGCTTAGAGAGTAATTCACCCCTCCACTTT; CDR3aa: CASSLESNSPLHF
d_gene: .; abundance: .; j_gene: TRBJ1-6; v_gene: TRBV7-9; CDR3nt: TGTGCCAGCAGCCGATATGGGAATTCACCCCTCCACTTT; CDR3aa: CASSRYGNSPLHF
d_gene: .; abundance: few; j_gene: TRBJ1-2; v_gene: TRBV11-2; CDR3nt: TGTGCCAGCAGCTCAACTTCTAACTATGGCTACACCTTC; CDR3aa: CASSSTSNYGYTF
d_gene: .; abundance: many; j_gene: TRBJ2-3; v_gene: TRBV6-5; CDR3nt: TGTGCCAGCAGTCTCGATAACCAAGGGGGTACAGATACGCAGTATTTT; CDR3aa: CASSLDNQGGTDTQYF
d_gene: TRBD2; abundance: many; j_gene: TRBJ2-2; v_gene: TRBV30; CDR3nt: TGTGCCTGGAGTGGGGGGGGGACCGGGGAGCTGTTTTTT; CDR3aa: CAWSGGGTGELFF
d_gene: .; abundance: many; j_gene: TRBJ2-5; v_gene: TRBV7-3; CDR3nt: TGTGCCAGCAGCTTAGATGGACGGTCATTGGCGGAGACCCAGTACTTC; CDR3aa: CASSLDGRSLAETQYF
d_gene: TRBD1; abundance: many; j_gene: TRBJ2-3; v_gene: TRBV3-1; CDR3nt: TGTGCCAGCAGCCGCAACAGGGGACGATTCACAGATACGCAGTATTTT; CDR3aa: CASSRNRGRFTDTQYF
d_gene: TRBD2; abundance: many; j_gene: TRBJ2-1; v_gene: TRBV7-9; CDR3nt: TGTGCCACCGACTTCGCGGGACTAGCGGGGCTGAGCTCCTACAATGAGCAGTTCTTC; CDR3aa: CATDFAGLAGLSSYNEQFF
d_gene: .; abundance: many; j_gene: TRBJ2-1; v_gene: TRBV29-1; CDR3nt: TGCAGCGGACACCACGAATCCGGGACCTACAATGAGCAGTTCTTC; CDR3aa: CSGHHESGTYNEQFF
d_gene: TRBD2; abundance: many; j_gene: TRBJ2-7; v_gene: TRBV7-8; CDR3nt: TGTGCCAGCAGCCACTCGACTAGCTTTGAAGGCGAGCAGTACTTC; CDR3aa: CASSHSTSFEGEQYF
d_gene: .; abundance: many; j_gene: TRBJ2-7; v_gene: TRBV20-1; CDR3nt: TGCAGTGCTAGAGATCGGGACGGACGGTACGAGCAGTACTTC; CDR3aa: CSARDRDGRYEQYF
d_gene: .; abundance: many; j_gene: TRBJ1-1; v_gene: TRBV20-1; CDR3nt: TGCAGTGCTTTCGAGGAGCTGGACACTGAAGCTTTCTTT; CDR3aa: CSAFEELDTEAFF
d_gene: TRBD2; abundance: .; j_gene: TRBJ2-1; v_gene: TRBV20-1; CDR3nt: TGCAGTGTCGGGGGGTACAATGAGCAGTTCTTC; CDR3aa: CSVGGYNEQFF
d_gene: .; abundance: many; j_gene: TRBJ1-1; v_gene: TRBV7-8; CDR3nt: TGTGCCAGCAGCCAACTAGCTTCTGAAGCTTTCTTT; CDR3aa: CASSQLASEAFF
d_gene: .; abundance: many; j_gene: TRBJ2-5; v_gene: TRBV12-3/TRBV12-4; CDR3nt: TGTGCCAGCAGCCAAAGAGAGGGGCCCAAGACCCAGTACTTC; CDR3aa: CASSQREGPKTQYF
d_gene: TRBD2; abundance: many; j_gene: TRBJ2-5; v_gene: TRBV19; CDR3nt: TGTGCCAGTAGTAGCGGGGGAAAAGAGACCCAGTACTTC; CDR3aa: CASSSGGKETQYF
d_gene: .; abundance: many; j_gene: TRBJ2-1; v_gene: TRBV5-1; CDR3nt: TGCGCCAGCAGCTTGCGGCTAGCAAGTTGGAATGAGCAGTTCTTC; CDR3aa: CASSLRLASWNEQFF
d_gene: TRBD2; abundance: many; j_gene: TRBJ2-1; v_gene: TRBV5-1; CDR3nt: TGCGCCAGCAGCTTGGGACTAGCGGGAGGACCAGAGGAGCAGTTCTTC; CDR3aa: CASSLGLAGGPEEQFF
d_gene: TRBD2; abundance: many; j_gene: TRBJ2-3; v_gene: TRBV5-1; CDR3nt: TGCGCCAGCAGCTCCGGGACTAGCGGGGGGTTAGTTACGCAGTATTTT; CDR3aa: CASSSGTSGGLVTQYF
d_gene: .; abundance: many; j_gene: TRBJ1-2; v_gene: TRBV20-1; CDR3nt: TGCAGTGCTATGGTAGGGATCGGTGGCTACACCTTC; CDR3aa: CSAMVGIGGYTF
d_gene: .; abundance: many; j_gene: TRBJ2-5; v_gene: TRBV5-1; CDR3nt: TGCGCCAGCAGGCCGCAGGGTTCGGAGACCCAGTACTTC; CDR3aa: CASRPQGSETQYF
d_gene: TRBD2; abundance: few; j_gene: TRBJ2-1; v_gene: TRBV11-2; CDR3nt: TGTGCCAGCAGCTTCGCGGGAGTGTATGAGCAGTTCTTC; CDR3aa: CASSFAGVYEQFF
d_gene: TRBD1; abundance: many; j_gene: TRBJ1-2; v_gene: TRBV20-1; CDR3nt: TGCAGTGCTTACCGACAGGGAAGGGGGTATGGCTACACCTTC; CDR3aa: CSAYRQGRGYGYTF
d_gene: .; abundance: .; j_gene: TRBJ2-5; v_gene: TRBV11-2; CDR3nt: TGTGACAGCAGCTTAGATAGAGAGACCCAGTACTTC; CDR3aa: CDSSLDRETQYF
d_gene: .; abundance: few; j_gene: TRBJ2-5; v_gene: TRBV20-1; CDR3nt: TGCAGTGCTACGGGACTCCAAGAGACCCAGTACTTC; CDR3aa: CSATGLQETQYF
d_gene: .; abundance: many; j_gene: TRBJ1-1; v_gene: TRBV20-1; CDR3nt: TGCAGTGCTTACCGACAGTTGACTGAAGCTTTCTTT; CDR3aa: CSAYRQLTEAFF
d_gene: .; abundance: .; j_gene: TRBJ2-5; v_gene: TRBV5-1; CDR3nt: TGCGCCAGCAGCTGGGAAGTACAGTTCCAAGAGACCCAGTACTTC; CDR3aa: CASSWEVQFQETQYF
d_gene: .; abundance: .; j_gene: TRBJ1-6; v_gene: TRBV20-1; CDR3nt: TGCAGTGCTAGAGTTAGGACAGCGGGGGATTCAACCCTCAACTTT; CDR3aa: CSARVRTAGDSTLNF
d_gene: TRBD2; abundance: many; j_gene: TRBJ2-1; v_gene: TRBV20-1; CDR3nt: TGCAGTGCTAGAGTAGGACTAGCGGTCTACAATGAGCAGTTCTTC; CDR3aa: CSARVGLAVYNEQFF
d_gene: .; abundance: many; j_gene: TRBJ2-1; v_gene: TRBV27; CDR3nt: TGTGCCAGCAGGGGACTCCTGGGGAATGAGCAGTTCTTC; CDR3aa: CASRGLLGNEQFF
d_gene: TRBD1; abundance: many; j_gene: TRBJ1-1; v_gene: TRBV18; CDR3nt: TGTGCCAGCTCAGCGGGACAGGCAGCGACCTCTGAAGCTTTCTTT; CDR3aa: CASSAGQAATSEAFF
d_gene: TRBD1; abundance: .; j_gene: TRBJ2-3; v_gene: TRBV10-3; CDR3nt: TGTGCCATCAGTGTAGACAGGGAACCCACAGATACGCAGTATTTT; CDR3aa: CAISVDREPTDTQYF
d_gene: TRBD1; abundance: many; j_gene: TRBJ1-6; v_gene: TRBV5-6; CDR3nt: TGTGCCAGCACCGGGACAGCCAACACCTATAATTCACCCCTCCACTTT; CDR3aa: CASTGTANTYNSPLHF
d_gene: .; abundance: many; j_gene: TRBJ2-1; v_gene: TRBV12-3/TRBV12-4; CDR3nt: TGTGCCAGCAGTTTAGTACCCCAAGGGCAGTTCTTC; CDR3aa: CASSLVPQGQFF
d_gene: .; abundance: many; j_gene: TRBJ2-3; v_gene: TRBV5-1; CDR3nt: TGCGCCAGCAGCTTGGACACCACAGATACGCAGTATTTT; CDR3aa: CASSLDTTDTQYF
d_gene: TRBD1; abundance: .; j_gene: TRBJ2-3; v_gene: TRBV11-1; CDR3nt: TGTGCCAGCAGCCCACAGGGGCCCCGGACAGATACGCAGTATTTT; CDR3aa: CASSPQGPRTDTQYF
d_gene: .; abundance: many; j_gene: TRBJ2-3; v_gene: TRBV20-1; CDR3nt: TGCAGTGCTAGAGAACCAGGGCCAGATACGCAGTATTTT; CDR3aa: CSAREPGPDTQYF
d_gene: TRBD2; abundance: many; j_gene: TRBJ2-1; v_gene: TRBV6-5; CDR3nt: TGTGCCAGCAGTAAAGTGGGGGGGATAACCTACAATGAGCAGTTCTTC; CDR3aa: CASSKVGGITYNEQFF
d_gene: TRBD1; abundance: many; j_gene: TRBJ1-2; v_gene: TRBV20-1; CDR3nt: TGCAGTGCTAGAGATTACGACAAGAGGGGGACAGGGAGCGGCTACACCTTC; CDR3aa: CSARDYDKRGTGSGYTF
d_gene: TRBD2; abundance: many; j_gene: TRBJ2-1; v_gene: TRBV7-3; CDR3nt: TGTGCCAGCAGCCGCCCGGGGGGGGAGCAGTTCTTC; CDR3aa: CASSRPGGEQFF
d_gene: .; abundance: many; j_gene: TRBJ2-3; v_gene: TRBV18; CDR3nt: TGTGCCAGCTCACCAATAACCGGGAGTCAAACCGATACGCAGTATTTT; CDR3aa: CASSPITGSQTDTQYF
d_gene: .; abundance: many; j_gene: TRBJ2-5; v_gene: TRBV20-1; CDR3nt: TGCAGTGCTAGACCTTGGCGGGAGACCCAGTACTTC; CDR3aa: CSARPWRETQYF
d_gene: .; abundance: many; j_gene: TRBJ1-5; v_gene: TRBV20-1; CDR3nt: TGCAGTGCTAGAGAGCAGGGCGGCGGCAATCAGCCCCAGCATTTT; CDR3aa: CSAREQGGGNQPQHF
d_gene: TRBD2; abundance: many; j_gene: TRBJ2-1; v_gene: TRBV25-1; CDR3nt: TGTGCCAGCAGTGAACAGCGGGGGCCCTACAATGAGCAGTTCTTC; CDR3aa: CASSEQRGPYNEQFF
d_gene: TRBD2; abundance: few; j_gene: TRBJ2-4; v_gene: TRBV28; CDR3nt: TGTGCCAGCAGCTCAATCCGGACTAGCGGGAGGGCAAACATTCAGTACTTC; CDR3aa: CASSSIRTSGRANIQYF
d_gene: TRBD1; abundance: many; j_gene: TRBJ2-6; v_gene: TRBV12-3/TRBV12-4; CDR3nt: TGTGCCAGCAGTCTTAACAGGGGGTCTGGGGCCAACGTCCTGACTTTC; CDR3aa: CASSLNRGSGANVLTF
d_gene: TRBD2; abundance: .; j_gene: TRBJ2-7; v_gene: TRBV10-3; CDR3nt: TGTGCCATCAGTGACGGGACTAGGTCTTTCGAGCAGTACTTC; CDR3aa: CAISDGTRSFEQYF
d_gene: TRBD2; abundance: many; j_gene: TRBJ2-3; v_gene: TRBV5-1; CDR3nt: TGCGCCAGCAGCGACGGGACTAGCGGGTATACAGATACGCAGTATTTT; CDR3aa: CASSDGTSGYTDTQYF
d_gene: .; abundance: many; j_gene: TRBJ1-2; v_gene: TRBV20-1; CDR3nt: TGCAGTGCTAGAGATAAGGACAGCTATGGCTACACCTTC; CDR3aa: CSARDKDSYGYTF
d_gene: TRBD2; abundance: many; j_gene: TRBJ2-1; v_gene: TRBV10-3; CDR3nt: TGTGCCAATTCGGGACTAGCGGGATTCGATGAGCAGTTCTTC; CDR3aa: CANSGLAGFDEQFF
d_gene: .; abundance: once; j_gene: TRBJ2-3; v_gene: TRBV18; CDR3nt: TGTGACAGCTCAACTAGCACAGATACGCAGTATTTT; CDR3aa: CDSSTSTDTQYF
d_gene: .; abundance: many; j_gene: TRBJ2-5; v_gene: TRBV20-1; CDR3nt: TGCAGTGCCCGGACTCCTGGCCAAGAGACCCAGTACTTC; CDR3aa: CSARTPGQETQYF